This T cell receptor beta chain was captured in a study of human T cells and chemical hapten exposure. As for the study in general: How much TCR each sample yielded varied, mostly because pooled library volumes differed slightly. Study-level results: TCRs at a frequency above 1 in 1000 stayed unchanged with DPC sensitization.

In regard to this clonotype: Its specificity is unknown.

The library tagged individual cDNA molecules with unique molecular identifiers. In the original processing: Samples contained a median of around 89,000 TCRs, with a range of about 23,224 to 700,000. From the RACE reads, TCRdb called clonotypes with MiXCR, one entry per CDR3 protein. TCRdb assigned the V and J calls; the authors' analysis was not used. The sample shows 100,000 to 150,000 distinct CDR3 sequences, approximately 9% of them seen only once. Described time point: healthy volunteer bleed at 2 weeks. Unfractionated whole blood yielded total RNA. The germline gives CDR1 MNHEY, CDR2 SVGAGI. V was clipped by 5 bases and J by 1 base; unmatched bases: 5. The CDR3 has 15 amino acids.

The sample was whole blood. The chain links TRBV6-5 to TRBJ1-3; 7 nucleotides match TRBD1. The receptor's source is a male donor in good health. Some clones in this sample may be carry-over from other donors' samples. CDR3 DNA sequence: TGTGCCAGCAGTAAAGACAGGGCTTCTGGAAACACCATATATTTT. Amino acid sequence: CASSKDRASGNTIYF.